The TCR beta chain described here comes from a study of blood T cell repertoires in COVID-19. The overall study: Material from acute and convalescent COVID-19 was sourced from the United States, Italy and Spain. Nucleic acid was either cDNA or gDNA, and it came from T cells, B-cell-depleted T cells, or PBMCs.

Original analysis: Reference gene primer amplification yielded estimated nucleated cell counts. Clones were read by immunoSEQ multiplex PCR, and TCRdb kept only the in-frame ones, dropping some. That table supplies the V and J calls and clone size; D and trimming were determined from the DNA. The sample records approximately 85,000 clones, 90% being singletons. Germline loops: CDR1 MNHNS, CDR2 SASEGT. The J segment lost 6 bases and the V segment lost 3 bases, leaving 12 bases of the junction unmatched. The CDR3 consists of 17 residues. Sequencing was carried out using peripheral blood. This chain links TRBV6-1 with TRBJ1-5; 9 bases map to TRBD1. This TCR derives from a woman aged 45-65 years in a cohort sampled during active COVID-19. In nucleotides, the CDR3 is TGTGCCAGCAGTGACCTCATCAAACAGGGGGCAGGTCAGCCCCAGCATTTT. Translated: CASSDLIKQGAGQPQHF.